Each of the 8 T cell receptor beta chains below was sequenced from the same sample in a study of control samples from healthy donors and cancer patients. Sequencing used immunoSEQ multiplex PCR; TCRdb keeps in-frame clones, though not all of them. The sample includes some 100,000 clones, roughly 84% seen only once; the top ten take roughly 18%. The sample was blood. The receptors come from a woman aged 45-65 years in good health.

The genes are TRBV18 and TRBJ1-5; D gene unclear. Germline V gene sequence: CDR1 KGHSH, CDR2 LQKENI. This CDR3 region has 17 residues. Trimming shortened V by 5 bases and J by 0 bases, and 17 bases separated the two germline ends. The CDR3 nucleotides read TGTGCCAGCTCAAACTTTCACGCAAGGTTTAGCAATCAGCCCCAGCATTTT. Residues: CASSNFHARFSNQPQHF.

The chain carries TRBV9 and TRBJ2-1; TRBD2 aligns across 14 bases. The V gene's germline CDR1 is SGDLS and CDR2 YYNGEE. This CDR3 spans 16 amino acids. After removal of 0 bases from V and 5 bases from J, the junction contained 1 base not matched to a gene. The CDR3 nucleotides are TGTGCCAGCAGCGTAGGACTAGCGGGAGGGGACAATGAGCAGTTCTTC. This sequence encodes CASSVGLAGGDNEQFF.

V and J are TRBV24-1 and TRBJ2-2; D possibly corresponds to TRBD2 (5 bases). V was shortened by 8 bases and J by 1 base, with 10 bases between the two germline ends. CDR3 length: 14 amino acids. Germline V gene sequence: CDR1 KGHDR, CDR2 SFDVKD. Here the CDR3 DNA reads TGTGCCACCAAGGGAGTTTTGAACACCGGGGAGCTGTTTTTT. Its translation is CATKGVLNTGELFF.

This chain joins TRBV27 and TRBJ2-7, with D tentatively TRBD1 (6 bases). The CDR3 covers 15 residues. V lost 5 bases and J 4 bases, leaving 18 bases between the germline ends. The germline V gene encodes CDR1 MNHEY and CDR2 SMNVEV (reference sequence). CDR3 bases: TGTGCCAGCAGTCGCGTAACAGGGTTAGGTTACGAGCAGTACTTC. This codes for CASSRVTGLGYEQYF.

The chain has TRBV30 and TRBJ2-3; D unresolved. The CDR3 is made up of 11 amino acids. The V and J ends lost 4 bases and 2 bases respectively, with 4 bases between them. The germline CDR1 and CDR2 sequences are GTSNPN and SVGIG (reference sequence). The CDR3 DNA reads TGTGCCTGGAAATTCACAGATACGCAGTATTTT. Translation: CAWKFTDTQYF.

J is TRBJ1-5 and V is TRBV2; 8 nucleotides match TRBD1. The CDR3 loop spans 16 amino acids. CDR1 SNHLY and CDR2 FYNNEI come from the germline V gene. J gave up 1 base and V 6 bases, and 8 bases lay outside the gene matches. Here the CDR3 reads CASRTQGAGSNQPQHF. The CDR3 nucleotides are TGTGCCAGCAGGACCCAGGGGGCGGGGAGCAATCAGCCCCAGCATTTT. Full variable domain (rest looked up from reference TRBV2 and TRBJ1-5): EPEVTQTPSHQVTQMGQEVILRCVPISNHLYFYWYRQILGQKVEFLVSFYNNEISEKSEIFDDQFSVERPDGSNFTLKIRSTKLEDSAMYFCASRTQGAGSNQPQHFGDGTRLSIL.

The rearrangement joins TRBV3-1 (or the pseudogene TRBV3-2) to TRBJ1-3; D may be TRBD1 (6 bases). The CDR3 has 14 amino acids. With 4 bases removed from V and 2 bases from J, the gap between germline ends came to 9 bases. Looked up from germline, CDR1 is LGHDT and CDR2 is YNNKEL (reference sequence). The CDR3 nucleotides read TGTGCCAGCAGCCCGGGGGCAGCTGGAAACACCATATATTTT. Its translation is CASSPGAAGNTIYF.

The J gene is TRBJ1-5, the V gene TRBV7-9; possible D gene TRBD1, 5 bases. The ends were cut back, 5 bases at V and 0 bases at J, with 11 bases in the middle. The germline V gene encodes CDR1 SEHNR and CDR2 FQNEAQ (reference sequence). This CDR3 spans 15 amino acids. The chain's CDR3 is CASSRGEISNQPQHF. The CDR3, as DNA: TGTGCCAGCAGCAGAGGGGAAATTAGCAATCAGCCCCAGCATTTT.